The clone carrying this T cell receptor (beta chain) has a handful of counts. The antigen is not known. TCRdb processed the RT-PCR reads anew with MiXCR; each CDR3 protein has one entry. The table includes about 160,000 distinct CDR3 sequences, around 10% detected once. The J segment lost 0 bases and the V segment lost 4 bases, leaving 7 bases of the junction unmatched. The CDR3 sequence is 16 residues long. Germline V gives CDR1 LNHNV, CDR2 YYDKDF (reference sequence). This sample is drawn from a study of response to subunit inactivated influenza vaccine. Study-wide findings and caveats: Only a handful of new T cells, the authors suggested, are recruited with each seasonal influenza vaccination.

The chain combines TRBV15 with TRBJ2-3, with TRBD2 identical over 7 bases. Sequenced material: CD8+ T cells sorted from PBMCs, taken less than 30 months after vaccination. The TCR sequence derives from a man aged 45-69 years who received an inactivated influenza vaccine. The CDR3 nucleotides are TGTGCCACCAGCATGTTCTTGGGAGGGAGCACAGATACGCAGTATTTT. Residues: CATSMFLGGSTDTQYF.